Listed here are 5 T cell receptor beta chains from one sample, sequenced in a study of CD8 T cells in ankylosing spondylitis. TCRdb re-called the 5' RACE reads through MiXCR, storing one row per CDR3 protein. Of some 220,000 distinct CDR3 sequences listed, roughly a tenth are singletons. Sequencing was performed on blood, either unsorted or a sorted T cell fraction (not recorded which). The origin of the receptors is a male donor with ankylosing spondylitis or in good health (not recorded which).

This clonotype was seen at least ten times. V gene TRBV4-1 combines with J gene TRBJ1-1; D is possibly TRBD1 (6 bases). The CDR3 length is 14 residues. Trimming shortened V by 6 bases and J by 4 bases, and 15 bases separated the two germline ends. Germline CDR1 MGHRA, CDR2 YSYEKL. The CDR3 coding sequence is TGCGCCAGCAGTCACTACAGGGTCGGCACTGAAGCTTTCTTT. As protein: CASSHYRVGTEAFF.

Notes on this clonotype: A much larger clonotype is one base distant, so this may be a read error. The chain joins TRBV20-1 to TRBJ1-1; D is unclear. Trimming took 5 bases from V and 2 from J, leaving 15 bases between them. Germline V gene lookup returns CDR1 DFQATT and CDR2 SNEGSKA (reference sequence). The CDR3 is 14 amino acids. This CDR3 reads CSAAPSEGNTEAFF. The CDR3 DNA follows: TGCAGTGCTGCTCCAAGTGAGGGAAACACTGAAGCTTTCTTT.

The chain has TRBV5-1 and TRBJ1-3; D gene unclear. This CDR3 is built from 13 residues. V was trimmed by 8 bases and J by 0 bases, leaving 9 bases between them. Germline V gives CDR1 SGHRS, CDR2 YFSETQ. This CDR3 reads CASSDISGNTIYF. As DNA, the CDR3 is TGCGCCAGTTCAGACATCTCTGGAAACACCATATATTTT. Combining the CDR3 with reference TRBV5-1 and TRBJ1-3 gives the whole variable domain KAGVTQTPRYLIKTRGQQVTLSCSPISGHRSVSWYQQTPGQGLQFLFEYFSETQRNKGNFPGRFSGRQFSNSRSEMNVSTLELGDSALYLCASSDISGNTIYFGEGSWLTVV.

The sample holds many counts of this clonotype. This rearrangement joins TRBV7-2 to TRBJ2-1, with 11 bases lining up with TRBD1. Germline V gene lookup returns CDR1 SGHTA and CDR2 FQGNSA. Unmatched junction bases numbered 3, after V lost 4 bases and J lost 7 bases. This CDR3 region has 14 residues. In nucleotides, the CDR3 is TGTGCCAGCAGCTACCGGGACAGGGGGAATGAGCAGTTCTTC. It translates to CASSYRDRGNEQFF. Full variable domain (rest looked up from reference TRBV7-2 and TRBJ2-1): GAGVSQSPSNKVTEKGKDVELRCDPISGHTALYWYRQSLGQGLEFLIYFQGNSAPDKSGLPSDRFSAERTGGSVSTLTIQRTQQEDSAVYLCASSYRDRGNEQFFGPGTRLTVL.

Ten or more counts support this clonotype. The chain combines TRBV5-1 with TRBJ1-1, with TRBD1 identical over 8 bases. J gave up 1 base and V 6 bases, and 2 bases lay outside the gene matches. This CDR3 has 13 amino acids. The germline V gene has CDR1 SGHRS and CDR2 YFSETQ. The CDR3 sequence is CASIGQGNTEAFF. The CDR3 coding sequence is TGCGCCAGCATCGGACAGGGGAACACTGAAGCTTTCTTT. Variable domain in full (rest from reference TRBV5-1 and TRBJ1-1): KAGVTQTPRYLIKTRGQQVTLSCSPISGHRSVSWYQQTPGQGLQFLFEYFSETQRNKGNFPGRFSGRQFSNSRSEMNVSTLELGDSALYLCASIGQGNTEAFFGQGTRLTVV.